Below, 3 T cell receptor beta chains from the same sample are listed, as sequenced in a study of cytomegalovirus exposure and HLA in healthy donors. Amplification used 60 Vbeta primers and 13 Jbeta primers. Here immunoSEQ multiplex PCR was the method, and the copy in TCRdb shows in-frame clones only, minus some. This sample has 150,000 or so clones, with 70% to 80% found just once. Sequencing input: PBMCs. These receptor sequences come from a man aged 35 to 55 in good health and CMV-seronegative.

This clone was seen more than once but under ten times. V and J are TRBV6-5 and TRBJ1-2; no reliable D call. The CDR3 consists of 12 residues. Trimming took off 8 bases at V and 3 bases at J, with 10 bases between the two ends. Per the germline V gene, CDR1 is MNHEY and CDR2 is SVGAGI. As DNA, the CDR3 is TGTGCCAGCTGGGCGATGGACTATGGCTACACCTTC. Translated, it gives CASWAMDYGYTF.

The chain recombines TRBV7-9 with TRBJ2-5; 9 positions agree with TRBD2. The CDR3 runs to 14 residues. Trimming at V came to 5 bases and at J to 4 bases, leaving 5 bases not matched to a gene. Germline CDR1 is SEHNR and CDR2 is FQNEAQ (reference sequence). CDR3 DNA: TGTGCCAGCAGCCCAGCGGGGGGTGGAGAGACCCAGTACTTC. It codes for CASSPAGGGETQYF.

The V gene is TRBV19, the J gene TRBJ1-2, with 8 bases lining up with TRBD1. This CDR3 is 15 amino acids long. V lost 3 bases and J lost 7; bases outside the gene matches: 10. Germline lookup yields CDR1 LNHDA and CDR2 SQIVND (reference sequence). CDR3 sequence: CASSIRAGGLGGYTF. CDR3 nucleotides: TGTGCCAGTAGTATCCGGGCAGGGGGCTTAGGTGGCTACACCTTC.